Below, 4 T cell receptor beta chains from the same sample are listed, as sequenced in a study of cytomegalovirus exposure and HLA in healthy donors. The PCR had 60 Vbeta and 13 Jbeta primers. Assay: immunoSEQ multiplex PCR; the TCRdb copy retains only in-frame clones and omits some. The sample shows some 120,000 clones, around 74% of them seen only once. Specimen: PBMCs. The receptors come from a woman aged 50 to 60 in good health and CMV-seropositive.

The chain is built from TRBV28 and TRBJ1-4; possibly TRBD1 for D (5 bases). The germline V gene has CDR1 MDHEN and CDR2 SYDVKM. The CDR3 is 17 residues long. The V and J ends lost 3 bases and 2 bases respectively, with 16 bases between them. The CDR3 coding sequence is TGTGCCAGCAGTTTGGCAGGGTCCGATTCGACTAATGAAAAACTGTTTTTT. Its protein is CASSLAGSDSTNEKLFF. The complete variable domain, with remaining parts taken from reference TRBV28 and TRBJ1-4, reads DVKVTQSSRYLVKRTGEKVFLECVQDMDHENMFWYRQDPGLGLRLIYFSYDVKMKEKGDIPEGYSVSREKKERFSLILESASTNQTSMYLCASSLAGSDSTNEKLFFGSGTQLSVL.

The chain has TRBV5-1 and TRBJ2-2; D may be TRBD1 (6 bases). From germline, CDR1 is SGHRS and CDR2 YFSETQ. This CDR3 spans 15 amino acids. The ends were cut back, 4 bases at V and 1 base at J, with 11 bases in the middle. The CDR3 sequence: CASSPGELNTGELFF. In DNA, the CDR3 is TGCGCCAGCAGCCCAGGGGAGCTGAACACCGGGGAGCTGTTTTTT.

The CDR3 nucleotides read TGTGCCAGCAGCCCCCGTCGGACAGGGGGCACGAATGAGCAGTTCTTC. Its translation is CASSPRRTGGTNEQFF. V gene TRBV7-8 combines with J gene TRBJ2-1; 11 bases match TRBD1. This CDR3 has 16 residues. The junction had 10 bases not matched to a gene; V was cut back by 5 bases and J by 7 bases. The V gene's germline CDR1 is SGHVS and CDR2 FQNEAQ.

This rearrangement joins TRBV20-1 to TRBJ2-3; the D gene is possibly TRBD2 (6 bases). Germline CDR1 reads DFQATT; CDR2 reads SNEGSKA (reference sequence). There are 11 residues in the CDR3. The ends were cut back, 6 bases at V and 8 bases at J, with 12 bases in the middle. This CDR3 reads CSAWDWPTQYF. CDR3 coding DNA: TGCAGTGCGTGGGACTGGCCTACGCAGTATTTT.